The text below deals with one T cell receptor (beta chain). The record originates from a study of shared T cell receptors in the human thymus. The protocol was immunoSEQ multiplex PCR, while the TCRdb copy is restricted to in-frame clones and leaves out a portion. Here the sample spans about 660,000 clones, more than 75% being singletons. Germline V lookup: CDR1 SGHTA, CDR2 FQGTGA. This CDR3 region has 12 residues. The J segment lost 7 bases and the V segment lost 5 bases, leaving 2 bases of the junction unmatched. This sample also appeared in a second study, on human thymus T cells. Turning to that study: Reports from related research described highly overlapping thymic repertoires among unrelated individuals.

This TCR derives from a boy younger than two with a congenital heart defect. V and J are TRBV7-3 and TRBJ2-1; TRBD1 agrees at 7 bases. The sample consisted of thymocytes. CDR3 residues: CASSRQGNEQFF. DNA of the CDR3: TGTGCCAGCAGCCGACAGGGAAATGAGCAGTTCTTC.